This T cell receptor (beta chain) was captured in a study of cytomegalovirus exposure and HLA in healthy donors. This clone has only a few counts. V shed 4 bases, J shed 4 bases, and the junction held 6 bases outside the gene matches. Germline CDR1 SEHNR, CDR2 FQNEAQ (reference sequence). CDR3 length: 15 amino acids. The PCR employed 60 Vbeta primers together with 13 Jbeta primers. Assay: immunoSEQ multiplex PCR; the TCRdb copy retains only in-frame clones and omits some. The top ten clones hold nearly 6% of a sample with some 90,000 clones, about three quarters of them seen once. This receptor was identified in a female donor in good health and CMV-seronegative. The chain combines TRBV7-9 with TRBJ1-4; 7 bases map to TRBD1. The source material was PBMCs. The CDR3: CASSSLTGSNEKLFF. The CDR3 nucleotides are TGTGCCAGCAGCTCCTTGACAGGGAGTAATGAAAAACTGTTTTTT. The variable domain in full, with the rest retrieved from reference TRBV7-9 and TRBJ1-4, is DTGVSQNPRHKITKRGQNVTFRCDPISEHNRLYWYRQTLGQGPEFLTYFQNEAQLEKSRLLSDRFSAERPKGSFSTLEIQRTEQGDSAMYLCASSSLTGSNEKLFFGSGTQLSVL.